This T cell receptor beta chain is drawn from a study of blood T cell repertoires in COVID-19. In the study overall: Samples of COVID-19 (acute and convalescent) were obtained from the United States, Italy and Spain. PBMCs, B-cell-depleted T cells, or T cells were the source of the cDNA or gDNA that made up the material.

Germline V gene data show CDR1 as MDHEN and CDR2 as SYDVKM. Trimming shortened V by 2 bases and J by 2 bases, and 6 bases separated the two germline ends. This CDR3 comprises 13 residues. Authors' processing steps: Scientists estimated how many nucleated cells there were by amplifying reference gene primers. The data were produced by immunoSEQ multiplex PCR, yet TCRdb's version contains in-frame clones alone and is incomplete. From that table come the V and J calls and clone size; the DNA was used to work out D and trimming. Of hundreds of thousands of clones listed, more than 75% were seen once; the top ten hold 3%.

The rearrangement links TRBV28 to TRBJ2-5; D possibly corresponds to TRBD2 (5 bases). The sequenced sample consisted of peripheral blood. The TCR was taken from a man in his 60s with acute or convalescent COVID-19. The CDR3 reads CASSLPGQETQYF. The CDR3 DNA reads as TGTGCCAGCAGTTTACCGGGACAAGAGACCCAGTACTTC. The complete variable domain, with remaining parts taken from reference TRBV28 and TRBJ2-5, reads DVKVTQSSRYLVKRTGEKVFLECVQDMDHENMFWYRQDPGLGLRLIYFSYDVKMKEKGDIPEGYSVSREKKERFSLILESASTNQTSMYLCASSLPGQETQYFGPGTRLLVL.